Listed here is a single T cell receptor beta chain. The RNA input was 0.5 to 1 ug, and it was reverse transcribed with random hexamers. Across 54 Vbeta and 13 Jbeta, immunoSEQ multiplex PCR amplified TCR beta CDR3. TCRdb re-analysed the immunoSEQ multiplex PCR reads in MiXCR, keeping a single row per CDR3 protein. The sample has 210,000 or so distinct CDR3 sequences, around nine tenths seen once. In contrast to the negatively isolated CD8+ and CD4+ T cells, TEMRA cells were FACS-enriched. The entry originates in a study of CD8 T cells in Susac syndrome. Germline V gives CDR1 LGHDT, CDR2 YNNKEL (reference sequence). CDR3 length: 14 residues. V shed 0 bases and J shed 10 bases, with 15 bases lying between them.

The sample was CD8+ T cells from PBMCs. This clonotype was sampled from a human donor with multiple sclerosis. This rearrangement joins TRBV3-1 to TRBJ1-1; a weak D match, TRBD1 (5 bases). In nucleotides, the CDR3 is TGTGCCAGCAGCCAAGATGGGACCCGGGTGGGAGCTTTCTTT. It yields the protein CASSQDGTRVGAFF.